This is a list of T cell receptor beta chains from one sample in a study of blood T cell repertoires in COVID-19. TCRdb keeps only in-frame clones here, not all; method: immunoSEQ multiplex PCR. This table has approximately 300,000 clones, about nine tenths appearing once. Sequencing was performed on PBMCs or T cells enriched from blood (not recorded which). All receptors come from a woman aged 18-29 years who had recovered from COVID-19. Each CDR3 is given with its conserved first and last residue. A D gene is named only where the DNA matches it firmly. Only part of the rows carry a size: once, few, many, or a class if the clone is expanded.

>TRBV6-4|TRBD2|TRBJ2-7|.
CATRIVFKVAGASYEQYF
TGTGCCACCAGAATCGTTTTTAAGGTAGCGGGGGCCTCCTACGAGCAGTACTTC
>TRBV19|TRBD2|TRBJ2-1|.
CASSIDGPGLAGEGEQFF
TGTGCCAGTAGTATAGATGGGCCGGGACTAGCGGGAGAGGGGGAGCAGTTCTTC
>TRBV18|TRBD1|TRBJ2-5|.
CASSRELGQGGQETQYF
TGTGCCAGCTCACGAGAACTGGGACAGGGGGGCCAAGAGACCCAGTACTTC
>TRBV3-1/TRBV3-2|TRBD1|TRBJ1-1|.
CASSQDWAVSRGPNTEAFF
TGTGCCAGCAGCCAAGATTGGGCGGTTAGCAGGGGGCCAAACACTGAAGCTTTCTTT
>TRBV5-4|.|TRBJ2-7|.
CASSPQTKEQYF
TGTGCCAGCAGTCCGCAGACTAAAGAGCAGTACTTC
>TRBV7-9|TRBD1|TRBJ2-2|.
CASSSSRDRDPNTGELFF
TGTGCCAGCAGCTCGTCCCGGGACAGGGACCCGAACACCGGGGAGCTGTTTTTT
>TRBV30|.|TRBJ1-2|.
CAWSPQGVAYGYTF
TGTGCCTGGAGTCCTCAAGGGGTTGCCTATGGCTACACCTTC
>TRBV25-1|.|TRBJ1-2|.
CASSERTHSRGYTF
TGTGCCAGCAGTGAAAGGACACACTCTCGAGGCTACACCTTC
>TRBV19|TRBD2|TRBJ2-7|once
CASSMGRGDSYEQYF
TGTGCCAGTAGTATGGGGCGGGGGGACTCCTACGAGCAGTACTTC
>TRBV9|TRBD1|TRBJ2-2|.
CASSPGTANTGELFF
TGTGCCAGCAGCCCCGGGACAGCGAACACCGGGGAGCTGTTTTTT